This TCR beta chain was recorded in a study of cytomegalovirus exposure and HLA in healthy donors. Findings of the study overall: CMV antigen specificity was confirmed in vitro for a few CMV-associated chains. Researchers counted 164 TCR beta chains as cytomegalovirus-associated. Reports credit the classifier with highly specific, highly sensitive diagnosis of cytomegalovirus status.

To note about this clone: The antigen is unknown.

The CDR3 spans 15 residues. V was pared by 0 bases and J by 5 bases, with 11 bases between. Germline loops: CDR1 WSHSY, CDR2 SAAADI. The protocol was immunoSEQ multiplex PCR, while the TCRdb copy is restricted to in-frame clones and leaves out a portion. The sample has 280,000 or so clones, 88% seen once. The source of this sequence is a young woman in good health and CMV-seronegative. Sequencing used PBMCs. The chain combines TRBV10-2 with TRBJ1-5, with D perhaps matching TRBD1 (5 bases). CDR3 loop: CASSESKVGDQPQHF. As DNA, the CDR3 is TGCGCCAGCAGTGAGTCGAAGGTAGGGGATCAGCCCCAGCATTTT.